This T cell receptor beta chain came from a study of PD-1 blockade in classical Hodgkin lymphoma. About the research overall: Every 2 weeks, patients got 3 mg/kg intravenous nivolumab. Findings and caveats of the study: As was reported, newly diagnosed patients showed lower baseline TCR diversity than healthy donors did. Only CD4+ TCR diversity, not CD8+, had risen significantly by C4D1.

Points on this clone: Its target is not known.

The data were produced by immunoSEQ multiplex PCR, yet TCRdb's version contains in-frame clones alone and is incomplete. The table has roughly 7,000 clones, approximately 84% seen once. V trimming: 2 bases; J trimming: 4 bases; junction bases outside the gene matches: 6. Germline assignment: CDR1 WSHSY and CDR2 SAAADI. The CDR3 covers 15 residues. Every one of the patients relapsed after autologous stem cell transplantation (brentuximab vedotin exposure was variable). Complete response, partial response or progressive disease made up the best responses. The TCR sequence derives from a human donor with classical Hodgkin lymphoma. The chain employs TRBV10-2 and TRBJ2-3, with 7 bases aligning to TRBD2. The sample in question was peripheral blood mononuclear cells (PBMCs), obtained at baseline. The CDR3 sequence: CASSEAGRAPDTQYF. CDR3 coding DNA: TGCGCCAGCAGTGAGGCGGGGAGGGCCCCAGATACGCAGTATTTT.